The T cell receptor (beta chain) under discussion was sequenced for a study of blood T cell repertoires in COVID-19 (dated by TCRdb to 2018 to 2021). Background on the whole study: Collaborator samples came from the United States, Italy and Spain and covered acute and convalescent phases of COVID-19. The prospective study material was composed of cDNA or gDNA derived from T cells, B-cell-depleted T cells, or PBMCs. Deeply sampled blood TCRbeta repertoires from subjects exposed to, actively infected with, or recovered from COVID-19 were included in the dataset. The repertoires were released in a freely available public database intended as a resource for research on the immune response to SARS-CoV-2. Samples were obtained from the ongoing ImmuneRACE study (first 160 participants) and from over 1,000 subjects provided by 6 global collaborators. The sample metadata nearly always contained a de-identified subject ID, COVID-19 status, age in years and sex. Where available, HLA class I and class II types were taken from metadata supplied by the sample provider and were not determined by assay-based typing. Overall study outcomes, separate from this receptor: The amount of clinical and demographic metadata varied by source and participant and was provided uncurated.

One collaborating source in Seattle enrolled patients during active infection and followed them longitudinally through the course of disease. The collaborating institutions used their own protocols to collect whole blood in K2EDTA tubes. Collaborator samples were shipped for TCRbeta analysis as frozen whole blood, isolated PBMCs, or DNA extracted from either sample type. TCRbeta CDR3 regions were amplified from genomic DNA by means of the immunoSEQ Assay, a bias-controlled multiplex PCR. The source study handled its data this way. The number of nucleated cells in each sample was estimated from the amplification of reference gene primers within the assay. To quantify the absolute abundance of each unique TCRbeta CDR3 rearrangement, sequence reads were collapsed and filtered. For each sample, productive Simpson clonality was calculated as the square root of Simpson's diversity index over productive rearrangements. Held by TCRdb, this immuneACCESS table contains in-frame sequences only and omits some clones. Under half of the omission traces to an unresolved V gene where checked; the cause of the rest is unknown. V and J calls and clone size are copied from that table; D and trimming were computed from the DNA. The sample table shows 250,000 to 350,000 clones, and about nine tenths are seen once. The ten largest clones represent nearly 7% of the sample.

V ends up 4 bases short and J 7 bases short, with an unmatched junction base count of 10. Spanning cysteine to phenylalanine, the CDR3 consists of 15 amino acids. The retained sequence is limited to the CDR3, 45 bases, with the frame set at the first base. From the germline V gene (reference sequence), CDR1 is LGHDT and CDR2 is YNNKEL. For this clone: It has no known antigen specificity. Base qualities are not recorded, but no much larger clone differs from it by a single base.

The material sequenced was peripheral blood. The origin of this receptor is a woman in her 30s with COVID-19, enrolled during active disease. Here the chain combines TRBV3-1 (or the pseudogene TRBV3-2) and TRBJ2-1; TRBD1 aligns with 7 central bases. CDR3 protein: CASSRDSNLGNEQFF. The nucleotide sequence reads as follows: TGTGCCAGCAGCCGGGACAGCAACCTGGGTAATGAGCAGTTCTTC.